This T cell receptor beta chain was observed in a study of blood T cell repertoires in COVID-19. In the original analysis: Estimated nucleated cell counts came from reference gene primer amplification. Data came from immunoSEQ multiplex PCR; TCRdb stores just in-frame clones and leaves some out. V, J and clone size are taken as reported in that table, and D and trimming were inferred from the DNA itself. The table includes about 120,000 clones, 86% detected once. CDR1 and CDR2 (germline): SNHLY, FYNNEI. The CDR3 totals 14 residues. The J segment lost 7 bases and the V segment lost 5 bases, leaving 6 bases of the junction unmatched.

The sequencing input was peripheral blood. This clonotype originated in a man aged 40-49 years with acute or convalescent COVID-19. The chain recombines TRBV2 with TRBJ2-1; TRBD1 agrees at 9 bases. DNA for the CDR3: TGTGCCAGCAGTCCCGGGACAGGGAGTAATGAGCAGTTCTTC. This codes for CASSPGTGSNEQFF.